Following are 9 T cell receptor beta chains from one sample sequenced in a study of blood T cells in healthy people across ages. Using a J-beta primer mix together with a sample-barcoded 5' primer, a second PCR was run for 7 to 11 cycles. MiXCR, applied by TCRdb to the 5' RACE reads, yields one record per CDR3 protein. Of 1.4 million to 1.5 million distinct CDR3 sequences in the sample, approximately 42% were seen once. Material: blood. The receptors derive from a woman aged 18-29 years in good health.

CDR3 bases: TGCAGTACTGAGGCGCCATTAGATACGCAGTATTTT. Its protein is CSTEAPLDTQYF. This chain links TRBV20-1 with TRBJ2-3, with no clear D. The germline V and J ends were trimmed by 8 bases and 5 bases, with 14 bases remaining between them. Looked up from germline, CDR1 is DFQATT and CDR2 is SNEGSKA (reference sequence). The CDR3 contains 12 residues.

The V and J genes are TRBV29-1 and TRBJ1-4; D might be TRBD1 (5 bases). The germline gives CDR1 SQVTM, CDR2 ANQGSEA. CDR3 size: 14 residues. Trimming took 4 bases from V and 7 from J, leaving 16 bases between them. The CDR3 DNA reads as TGCAGCGTTGCCAGCGGGACTCGGGGTGAAAAACTGTTTTTT. This translates into CSVASGTRGEKLFF.

This clonotype was observed a single time. The V gene is TRBV27, the J gene TRBJ1-5; tentatively, D is TRBD1 (6 bases). The germline V gene encodes CDR1 MNHEY and CDR2 SMNVEV (reference sequence). Trimming removed 8 bases from V and 3 bases from J, with 17 bases in between. This CDR3 has 15 residues. As DNA, the CDR3 is TGTGCCAGCCGCAGGGGCCCCGGAAACAATCAGCCCCAGCATTTT. It is translated as CASRRGPGNNQPQHF.

The chain is built from TRBV6-6 and TRBJ1-2, with TRBD1 as a possible D gene (5 bases). With 2 bases removed from V and 3 bases from J, the gap between germline ends came to 13 bases. Germline CDR1 and CDR2: MNHNY and SVGAGI (reference sequence). The CDR3 length is 15 residues. The CDR3 loop is CASSYGEGTDYGYTF. CDR3 sequence (DNA): TGTGCCAGCAGTTACGGCGAGGGGACGGACTATGGCTACACCTTC.

This sequence joins TRBV20-1 and TRBJ2-4; TRBD2 aligns across 11 bases. Gene TRBJ2-7 matches the end of the DNA better, so the J call may be wrong. There are 15 residues in the CDR3. The germline V gene encodes CDR1 DFQATT and CDR2 SNEGSKA (reference sequence). The CDR3 reads CSARDNVAGGGEQYF. The CDR3 DNA is TGCAGTGCTAGAGATAACGTAGCGGGAGGGGGCGAGCAGTACTTC.

The chain couples TRBV5-4 to TRBJ1-2; TRBD1 matches 7 bases. V dropped 5 bases and J dropped 6; count of bases not matched to a gene: 10. Looked up from germline, CDR1 is SGHNT and CDR2 is YYREEE (reference sequence). The CDR3 is 14 residues long. In nucleotides, the CDR3 is TGTGCCAGCAGGGGTACGGGACAGCTAAATGGCTACACCTTC. Protein product: CASRGTGQLNGYTF.

This clonotype was seen at least ten times. This chain uses TRBV28 with TRBJ2-3; a possible D gene is TRBD1 (5 bases). The CDR3 contains 13 residues. Trimming shortened V by 7 bases and J by 2 bases, and 10 bases separated the two germline ends. CDR1 and CDR2 from the germline V gene are MDHEN and SYDVKM. The CDR3 loop reads CASTQGFTDTQYF. In DNA, the CDR3 is TGTGCCAGCACCCAGGGATTCACAGATACGCAGTATTTT.

V usage is TRBV20-1 and J usage is TRBJ2-6, with D hard to call. The CDR3 loop spans 11 amino acids. The V end was cut by 6 bases, the J end by 2 bases, with 2 bases between. Germline V gene lookup returns CDR1 DFQATT and CDR2 SNEGSKA (reference sequence). CDR3 region: CSAAGANVLTF. The CDR3 nucleotides read TGCAGTGCGGCTGGGGCCAACGTCCTGACTTTC.

The gene calls are TRBV11-3 and TRBJ2-7; the D gene is possibly TRBD2 (6 bases). Trimming cost V 6 bases and J 7 bases, with 19 bases left between them. Germline lookup yields CDR1 SGHNT and CDR2 YENEEA. CDR3 length: 14 amino acids. CDR3 bases: TGTGCCAGCAGTAGATCGGGAGAATCGTGGGAGCAGTACTTC. Translating gives CASSRSGESWEQYF.